This T cell receptor (beta chain) was profiled in a study of response to subunit inactivated influenza vaccine. Study-level findings and limits: Seasonal influenza vaccination, on each occasion, was suggested by the authors to recruit few new T cells.

This clonotype was counted ten times or more. Its antigen remains unknown. MiXCR, run by TCRdb on the RT-PCR reads, gives a single entry per CDR3 protein. The sample records roughly 570,000 distinct CDR3 sequences, 10% to 15% being singletons. The CDR3 length is 15 residues. V was shortened by 5 bases and J by 3 bases, with 16 bases between the two germline ends. V gene TRBV12-3 or TRBV12-4 combines with J gene TRBJ2-5; a weak D match, TRBD2 (5 bases). This material consisted of PBMCs from blood, taken 45 days after vaccination. The TCR sequence derives from a man aged 45-60 years who received an inactivated influenza vaccine. In nucleotides, the CDR3 is TGTGCCAGCAGTCCGGACTTTTTTCGGGAAGAGACCCAGTACTTC. Its protein product is CASSPDFFREETQYF.